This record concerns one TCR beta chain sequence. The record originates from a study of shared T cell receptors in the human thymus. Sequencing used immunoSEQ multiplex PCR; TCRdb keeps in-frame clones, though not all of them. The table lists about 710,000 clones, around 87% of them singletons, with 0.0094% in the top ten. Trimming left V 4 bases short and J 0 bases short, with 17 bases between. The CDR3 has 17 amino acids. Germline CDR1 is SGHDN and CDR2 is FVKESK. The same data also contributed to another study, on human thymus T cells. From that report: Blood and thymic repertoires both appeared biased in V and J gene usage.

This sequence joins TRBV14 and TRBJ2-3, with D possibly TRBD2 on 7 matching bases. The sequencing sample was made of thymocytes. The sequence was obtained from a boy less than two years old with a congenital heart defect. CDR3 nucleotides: TGTGCCAGCAGCCCTAGGTACCGGGGGGCCAGCACAGATACGCAGTATTTT. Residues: CASSPRYRGASTDTQYF.